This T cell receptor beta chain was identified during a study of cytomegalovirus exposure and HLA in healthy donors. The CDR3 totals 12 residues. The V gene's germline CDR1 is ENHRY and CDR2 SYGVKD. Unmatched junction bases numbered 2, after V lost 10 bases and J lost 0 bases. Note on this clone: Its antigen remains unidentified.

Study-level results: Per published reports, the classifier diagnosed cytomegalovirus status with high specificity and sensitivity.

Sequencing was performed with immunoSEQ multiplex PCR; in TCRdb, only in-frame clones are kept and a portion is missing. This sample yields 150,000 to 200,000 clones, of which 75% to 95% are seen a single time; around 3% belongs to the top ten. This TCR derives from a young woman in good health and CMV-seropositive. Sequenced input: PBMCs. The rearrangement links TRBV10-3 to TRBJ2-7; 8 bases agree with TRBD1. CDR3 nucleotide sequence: TGTGCCACTACAGGGGGCTCCTACGAGCAGTACTTC. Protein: CATTGGSYEQYF.